In its sample, the clone carrying this T cell receptor (beta chain) was seen a few times. Its cognate antigen is unknown. This record comes from a study of identical twins. The CDR3 covers 14 residues. Trimming took 7 bases from V and 9 from J; bases not matched to a gene: 11. Template switching added a universal primer site; cDNA carried unique molecular identifiers. TCRdb re-called the 5' RACE reads through MiXCR, storing one row per CDR3 protein. Of a few hundred thousand distinct CDR3 sequences listed, around 20% are singletons. Notes on the study in general: Cross-sectional statistical analysis, not tracking of the same donors, underpinned the conclusions. Abundant beta clonotypes from cord blood bore fewer insertions; memory repertoires lacked this pattern.

This receptor was obtained from a man aged 50 or older in good health. The chain is built from TRBV12-3 or TRBV12-4 and TRBJ2-1; 8 bases agree with TRBD2. Sequenced: naive T cells sorted from blood. For the CDR3, the DNA is TGTGCCAGCAACACAGCGGGAGCCTCGGGTGAGCAGTTCTTC. Protein sequence: CASNTAGASGEQFF.